This T cell receptor beta chain emerged from a study of Graves' ophthalmopathy and Graves' hyperthyroidism. Among the exclusions were patients with other autoimmune diseases, uncontrolled infections, pregnancy or lactation. Symptoms, serum thyroxine and TRAb, thyroid ultrasound, and orbital computed tomography formed the diagnostic basis. Study-level results: Blood also carried most expanded thyroid clonotypes exceeding 0.001 frequency.

Per the germline V gene, CDR1 is MNHEY and CDR2 is SVGAGI. V lost 8 bases and J lost 0, with 17 bases in between. The CDR3 has 16 residues. From RNA, the CDR3 regions of TCR beta chains were amplified and sequenced. RT-PCR was first run with HTBI primers, then multiplex PCR in a second round. In TCRdb, the multiplex PCR reads were re-called with MiXCR into one record per CDR3 protein. The repertoire consists of approximately 380,000 distinct CDR3 sequences, with around a fifth occurring once and the leading ten covering roughly 3%. This clonotype has at least ten counts. Its antigen is currently unknown.

Material for sequencing was peripheral blood. The origin of this receptor is a woman in her late teens or twenties with stable Graves' hyperthyroidism. The chain uses TRBV6-5 and TRBJ1-5; D is unclear. This CDR3 reads CASGWRATYSNQPQHF. CDR3 DNA: TGTGCCAGCGGGTGGAGGGCGACCTATAGCAATCAGCCCCAGCATTTT.